The following is a T cell receptor beta chain sequence with its context. Germline CDR1 is SGHTA and CDR2 is FQGNSA. V lost 5 bases and J lost 9; bases outside the gene matches: 12. The CDR3 loop spans 16 amino acids. A single record per CDR3 protein comes from TCRdb applying MiXCR to the 5' RACE reads. The data contain approximately 890,000 distinct CDR3 sequences, 9% to 15% of them singletons. The entry originates in a study of identical twins. These sequences were also reported in another study, on yellow fever vaccine responses in identical twins.

The chain uses TRBV7-2 and TRBJ2-1; 11 bases are a match to TRBD2. This TCR was recovered from a woman aged 18-29 years in good health. Material: PBMCs. In DNA, the CDR3 is TGTGCCAGCAGCCCCGGTTTAGTAGCGGGAGGGGGTGAGCAGTTCTTC. Its protein is CASSPGLVAGGGEQFF.